These 32 T cell receptor beta chains were sequenced from one sample in a study of CD8 T cells in ankylosing spondylitis. TCRdb ran MiXCR on the 5' RACE reads and lists one entry per CDR3 protein. The sample consists of over 75,000 distinct CDR3 sequences, roughly 8.8% of them appearing once. Sequencing was done on a sample of blood, either unsorted or a sorted T cell fraction (not recorded which). The receptors derive from a male donor with ankylosing spondylitis or in good health (not recorded which).

This clonotype has only a few counts. The rearrangement links TRBV7-9 to TRBJ1-6; D may be TRBD1 (5 bases). The CDR3 is 12 amino acids. V was pared by 1 base and J by 11 bases, with 6 bases between. Germline CDR1 SEHNR, CDR2 FQNEAQ (reference sequence). The CDR3 region has the DNA TGTGCCAGCAGCTTAGAGGGGACACCCCTCCACTTT. Encoded protein: CASSLEGTPLHF.

Note on this clonotype: This could be a read error, since a much larger clone is one nucleotide away. This rearrangement joins TRBV7-8 to TRBJ1-2, with 7 nucleotides matching TRBD1. Germline lookup yields CDR1 SGHVS and CDR2 FQNEAQ. V lost 6 bases and J lost 2; bases outside the gene matches: 6. The CDR3 consists of 14 residues. As DNA, the CDR3 is TGTGCCAGCAGTATAGGGGGCTTAAACTATGGCTACACCTTC. Its protein product is CASSIGGLNYGYTF.

This clonotype was detected many times. V is TRBV7-9 and J is TRBJ1-1; 7 nucleotides line up with TRBD1. Germline V CDR1 and CDR2: SEHNR, FQNEAQ (reference sequence). Trimming at V came to 3 bases and at J to 8 bases, leaving 3 bases not matched to a gene. This CDR3 has 12 amino acids. Written as DNA, the CDR3 is TGTGCCAGCAGCTTCAGGGACAGAGAAGCTTTCTTT. Translation: CASSFRDREAFF.

This clonotype was recorded many times. The chain is built from TRBV28 and TRBJ1-2; perhaps TRBD1 as D (6 bases). Germline-derived CDR1 and CDR2 are MDHEN and SYDVKM. There are 14 residues in the CDR3. Trimming removed 2 bases at V and 3 bases at J, with 10 bases between. The CDR3 coding sequence is TGTGCCAGCAGTTTACCAGGGGCCGACTATGGCTACACCTTC. Translation gives CASSLPGADYGYTF.

There are many counts of this clonotype. V and J are TRBV7-3 and TRBJ2-2; no clear D gene. In germline, CDR1 is SGHTA, CDR2 FQGTGA. The CDR3 is 15 amino acids. V lost 2 bases to trimming and J lost 1 base, with 8 bases between them. CDR3 in amino acids: CASSLSVQNTGELFF. CDR3 bases: TGTGCCAGCAGCTTATCAGTTCAGAACACCGGGGAGCTGTTTTTT.

This clonotype was detected many times. V and J are TRBV20-1 and TRBJ2-1, with 7 bases that match TRBD1. Germline V gives CDR1 DFQATT, CDR2 SNEGSKA (reference sequence). V lost 3 bases, J lost 9 bases, and 8 bases stayed unmatched. This CDR3 region has 13 residues. CDR3 sequence reads: CSARNRGLSEQFF. Here the CDR3 DNA reads TGCAGTGCTAGGAACAGGGGTTTAAGTGAGCAGTTCTTC.

This clonotype was observed at least ten times. This rearrangement joins TRBV7-3 to TRBJ2-1; the D is unclear. The germline V gene encodes CDR1 SGHTA and CDR2 FQGTGA. CDR3 size: 13 residues. The germline V and J ends were trimmed by 2 bases and 6 bases, with 8 bases remaining between them. For the CDR3, the DNA is TGTGCCAGCAGCTTACCTCCTTTCAATGAGCAGTTCTTC. Protein product: CASSLPPFNEQFF.

This clonotype was counted at least ten times. The chain couples TRBV5-1 to TRBJ2-5; TRBD1 might be the D (5 bases). Germline-derived CDR1 and CDR2 are SGHRS and YFSETQ. This CDR3 comprises 13 residues. Trimming removed 4 bases at V and 2 bases at J, with 9 bases between. CDR3 nucleotides: TGCGCCAGCAGCGCAGACAGTCAAGAGACCCAGTACTTC. Translation gives CASSADSQETQYF.

V gene TRBV12-3 or TRBV12-4 combines with J gene TRBJ1-2, with 7 bases fitting TRBD1. With V trimmed by 4 bases and J by 2 bases, 4 bases remained unmatched. This CDR3 region has 14 residues. The CDR3 spells CASSSGTANYGYTF. CDR3 coding DNA: TGTGCCAGCAGTTCCGGGACAGCGAACTATGGCTACACCTTC.

At least ten counts were recorded for this clonotype. This sequence joins TRBV6-2 or TRBV6-3 and TRBJ2-7; TRBD2 agrees at 11 bases. The V and J ends lost 5 bases and 3 bases, in that order; junction bases with no gene match: 3. The CDR3 loop spans 14 amino acids. Germline CDR1 and CDR2: MNHEY and SVGEGT. CDR3 in amino acids: CASSVLAGVYEQYF. The CDR3, as DNA: TGTGCCAGCAGTGTACTAGCGGGGGTCTACGAGCAGTACTTC.

There are many counts of this clonotype. The chain carries TRBV15 and TRBJ2-1, with 9 nucleotides matching TRBD1. V shed 8 bases, J shed 0 bases, and the junction held 5 bases outside the gene matches. CDR1 and CDR2 (germline): LNHNV, YYDKDF (reference sequence). This CDR3 is built from 15 residues. CDR3 in amino acids: CATEGTGPSYNEQFF. The DNA for the CDR3 is TGTGCCACCGAGGGGACAGGGCCCTCCTACAATGAGCAGTTCTTC.

Ten or more counts support this clonotype. The chain joins TRBV2 to TRBJ2-3; 8 nucleotides line up with TRBD1. V gave up 4 bases and J gave up 7 bases; unmatched junction bases: 10. This CDR3 is built from 15 residues. Germline V gene lookup returns CDR1 SNHLY and CDR2 FYNNEI. In nucleotides, the CDR3 is TGTGCCAGCAGTGGATTGCAGGGGGCACCAAATACGCAGTATTTT. Its protein is CASSGLQGAPNTQYF.

The genes are TRBV7-9 and TRBJ2-1, with D possibly being TRBD2 (5 bases). The CDR3 covers 14 residues. The germline CDR1 and CDR2 sequences are SEHNR and FQNEAQ (reference sequence). V lost 5 bases to trimming and J lost 5 bases, with 13 bases between them. Written as DNA, the CDR3 is TGTGCCAGCAGCCCCCTGGGAGCTAACAATGAGCAGTTCTTC. Its protein product is CASSPLGANNEQFF.

This clonotype occurred many times. The chain employs TRBV7-3 and TRBJ2-2; 8 positions match TRBD1. CDR1 is SGHTA, CDR2 FQGTGA, per germline. V lost 5 bases and J lost 6; bases outside the gene matches: 17. This CDR3 contains 18 residues. The CDR3 DNA follows: TGTGCCAGCAGCACCACCCGATTAGAGACAGGGGCGGCCGGGGAGCTGTTTTTT. Protein sequence: CASSTTRLETGAAGELFF.

Many counts were recorded for this clonotype. The chain couples TRBV6-1 to TRBJ2-2, with 7 bases lining up with TRBD2. V was clipped by 6 bases and J by 5 bases; unmatched bases: 9. The CDR3 is 15 residues long. Germline CDR1 is MNHNS and CDR2 is SASEGT. The CDR3 loop reads CASSRQGRGTGELFF. The DNA of the CDR3 is TGTGCCAGCAGCAGGCAAGGGCGGGGGACCGGGGAGCTGTTTTTT.

V usage is TRBV6-4 and J usage is TRBJ2-2, with D tentatively TRBD1 (5 bases). From germline, CDR1 is MRHNA and CDR2 SNTAGT. The CDR3 length is 14 residues. Trimming took 2 bases from V and 4 from J, leaving 8 bases between them. The CDR3 nucleotides are TGTGCCAGCAGTGACGACAGTTCCACCGGGGAGCTGTTTTTT. It codes for CASSDDSSTGELFF.

The chain uses TRBV18 and TRBJ2-5; D is ambiguous. With 3 bases removed from V and 1 base from J, the gap between germline ends came to 15 bases. Germline V gene lookup returns CDR1 KGHSH and CDR2 LQKENI. The CDR3 extends over 16 amino acids. The CDR3 here is CASSPRTGISQETQYF. As DNA, the CDR3 is TGTGCCAGCTCACCTAGAACTGGGATATCCCAAGAGACCCAGTACTTC.

This clonotype was detected many times. J is TRBJ2-5 and V is TRBV5-1; 8 bases are a match to TRBD1. CDR3 size: 13 residues. Germline V lookup: CDR1 SGHRS, CDR2 YFSETQ. V lost 4 bases to trimming and J lost 7 bases; unmatched junction nucleotides: 6. This CDR3 reads CASSPGQGGTQYF. Written as DNA, the CDR3 is TGCGCCAGCAGCCCCGGACAGGGAGGGACCCAGTACTTC.

There are a few counts of this clonotype. This rearrangement joins TRBV20-1 to TRBJ2-1; tentatively, D is TRBD2 (7 bases). CDR1 and CDR2 from the germline V gene are DFQATT and SNEGSKA (reference sequence). The V gene lost 5 bases and the J gene lost 4 bases, with 18 bases spanning the gap. The CDR3 runs 15 residues. CDR3 sequence: CSASNRGGAYNEQFF. The DNA of the CDR3 is TGCAGTGCTTCTAATAGGGGGGGGGCGTACAATGAGCAGTTCTTC.

This clonotype was detected ten times or more. V and J are TRBV27 and TRBJ2-1; D may be TRBD1 (6 bases). The germline CDR1 and CDR2 sequences are MNHEY and SMNVEV (reference sequence). Trimming removed 2 bases from V and 3 bases from J, with 11 bases in between. The CDR3 spans 15 residues. The CDR3 region is CASSLGTPDYNEQFF. The CDR3 DNA sequence: TGTGCCAGCAGTTTAGGGACACCAGACTACAATGAGCAGTTCTTC.

The J gene is TRBJ1-3, the V gene TRBV7-9; 9 bases are a match to TRBD1. Per the germline V gene, CDR1 is SEHNR and CDR2 is FQNEAQ (reference sequence). The trim removed 4 bases at V and 0 bases at J, leaving 7 bases unmatched. The CDR3 spans 17 residues. The CDR3: CASSSPTGGDSGNTIYF. CDR3 sequence (DNA): TGTGCCAGCAGCTCCCCGACAGGGGGGGACTCTGGAAACACCATATATTTT.

This clonotype was counted many times. The V gene is TRBV6-1, the J gene TRBJ2-7; TRBD1 matches 7 bases. CDR3 size: 14 residues. Germline V gene lookup returns CDR1 MNHNS and CDR2 SASEGT. V dropped 6 bases and J dropped 3; count of bases not matched to a gene: 8. The CDR3 region has the DNA TGTGCCAGCAGCATATTCACAGGGGACTACGAGCAGTACTTC. Its protein is CASSIFTGDYEQYF.

In the case of this clonotype: One end of the junction does not line up with germline, which may come from a read error. The chain is built from TRBV3-1 and TRBJ2-5; D not resolved. Germline V lookup: CDR1 LGHDT, CDR2 YNNKEL (reference sequence). The CDR3 is 12 amino acids. Here the CDR3 DNA reads TGTGCCAGCAGCGGCCCGGCGCCCCTTCGCCACTTC. It translates to CASSGPAPLRHF.

This clonotype was observed at least ten times. The chain combines TRBV20-1 with TRBJ2-3, with 8 nucleotides matching TRBD2. The trim removed 1 base at V and 2 bases at J, leaving 5 bases unmatched. This CDR3 has 15 residues. In germline, CDR1 is DFQATT, CDR2 SNEGSKA (reference sequence). The CDR3 nucleotides read TGCAGTGCTAGAGCGGGGGGGGGAAACACAGATACGCAGTATTTT. Translation: CSARAGGGNTDTQYF.

This clonotype occurred many times. This sequence joins TRBV20-1 and TRBJ1-6; 9 nucleotides match TRBD1. CDR1 and CDR2 from the germline V gene are DFQATT and SNEGSKA (reference sequence). Trimming at V came to 1 base and at J to 2 bases, leaving 3 bases not matched to a gene. CDR3 length: 16 residues. CDR3 in amino acids: CSARVTGGTYNSPLHF. CDR3 sequence (DNA): TGCAGTGCTAGAGTAACAGGGGGCACCTATAATTCACCCCTCCACTTT.

In its sample, this clonotype was seen many times. This chain connects TRBV5-1 to TRBJ2-7; D perhaps matches TRBD1 (5 bases). The germline V gene encodes CDR1 SGHRS and CDR2 YFSETQ. Trimming shortened V by 0 bases and J by 3 bases, and 22 bases separated the two germline ends. This CDR3 is built from 18 residues. The CDR3 loop is CASSLGPHLGQGIYEQYF. CDR3 in DNA: TGCGCCAGCAGCTTGGGCCCCCACTTGGGGCAGGGTATCTACGAGCAGTACTTC.

The chain couples TRBV25-1 to TRBJ2-7; 7 bases are a match to TRBD1. V shed 1 base, J shed 4 bases, and the junction held 4 bases outside the gene matches. Germline V lookup: CDR1 MGHDK, CDR2 SYGVNS. The CDR3 is made up of 14 amino acids. CDR3 sequence (DNA): TGTGCCAGCAGTGAATTCGCAGGGGGATACGAGCAGTACTTC. It translates to CASSEFAGGYEQYF.

This clonotype was seen many times. The chain uses TRBV5-1 and TRBJ2-1; 9 bases map to TRBD2. The J segment lost 8 bases and the V segment lost 5 bases, leaving 11 bases of the junction unmatched. The length of the CDR3 is 15 residues. Germline V gene lookup returns CDR1 SGHRS and CDR2 YFSETQ. CDR3 DNA: TGCGCCAGCAGTTCCTCGGGACTAGCAGTTTATGAGCAGTTCTTC. It yields the protein CASSSSGLAVYEQFF.

This clonotype was observed many times. The CDR3 DNA follows: TGTGCCAGCAGTTCCGCTCATAGGAATATCGAGCAGTACTTC. It specifies CASSSAHRNIEQYF. The chain combines TRBV28 with TRBJ2-7; the D is unclear. Germline CDR1 MDHEN, CDR2 SYDVKM. The CDR3 has 14 residues. Deletions cut 4 bases from V and 6 bases from J, with 16 bases between. The full variable domain, rest sourced from reference TRBV28 and TRBJ2-7, is DVKVTQSSRYLVKRTGEKVFLECVQDMDHENMFWYRQDPGLGLRLIYFSYDVKMKEKGDIPEGYSVSREKKERFSLILESASTNQTSMYLCASSSAHRNIEQYFGPGTRLTVT.

This clonotype was picked up many times. Here the CDR3 reads CSARDTGHTYSYEQYF. For the CDR3, the DNA is TGCAGTGCTAGAGATACGGGGCACACATACTCCTACGAGCAGTACTTC. V is TRBV20-1 and J is TRBJ2-7; D tentatively reads TRBD1 or TRBD2 (5 bases each). The CDR3 spans 16 residues. Germline V gene data show CDR1 as DFQATT and CDR2 as SNEGSKA (reference sequence). V was pared by 0 bases and J by 0 bases, with 15 bases between.

At least ten counts were recorded for this clonotype. This chain joins TRBV12-3 or TRBV12-4 and TRBJ2-3, with 7 nucleotides matching TRBD2. There are 14 residues in the CDR3. V gave up 7 bases and J gave up 2 bases; unmatched junction bases: 6. The CDR3 DNA follows: TGTGCCAGCAACCCGGGACTAACCACAGATACGCAGTATTTT. It translates to CASNPGLTTDTQYF.

This clonotype has only a few counts. Written as DNA, the CDR3 is TGTGCCAGCAGCTTGGCCGGGACAGCAGAAGAAAAACTGTTTTTT. It is translated as CASSLAGTAEEKLFF. The J gene is TRBJ1-4, the V gene TRBV7-2; 7 nucleotides align to TRBD1. Germline CDR1 reads SGHTA; CDR2 reads FQGNSA. V shed 3 bases and J 8 bases; nucleotides not matched to a gene: 9. The CDR3 contains 15 residues.